The entry below gives a single T cell receptor beta chain sequence along with its context. Donors in Cohort 3 who had recovered were those with two negative PCRs, healthcare professional clearance, or resolution of their symptoms. The data are from a study of blood T cell repertoires in COVID-19. Study details: PBMCs, B-cell-depleted T cells, or T cells were the source of the cDNA or gDNA that made up the material.

Trimming took 6 bases from V and 7 from J; bases not matched to a gene: 5. The germline V gene has CDR1 LNHDA and CDR2 SQIVND (reference sequence). The CDR3 totals 13 residues. The protocol was immunoSEQ multiplex PCR, while the TCRdb copy is restricted to in-frame clones and leaves out a portion. This sample yields 330,000 or so clones, of which 92% are seen a single time; less than 20% belongs to the top ten. The chain couples TRBV19 to TRBJ1-2; 10 nucleotides match TRBD1. This clonotype was sampled from a woman between 25 and 40 years old who had recovered from COVID-19. The sample was PBMCs or T cells enriched from blood (not recorded which). CDR3: CASSPTGGTGYTF. CDR3 in DNA: TGTGCCAGTAGCCCGACAGGGGGCACTGGCTACACCTTC.